Each of the 24 T cell receptor beta chains below was sequenced from the same sample in a study of blood T cells in healthy people across ages (dated by TCRdb to the mid-2010s). The library relied on 5' RACE. Sequenced using an Illumina HiSeq 2500. A second PCR of roughly 7 to 11 cycles was performed with a sample-barcoded 5' primer and a J-beta primer mix. TCRdb reprocessed the public reads (quality trimming at Q25 with fastp, clone calling with MiXCR) and kept in-frame beta chains. Identical CDR3 proteins give one entry, which carries the most common genes and DNA. This sample comprises about 780,000 distinct CDR3 sequences, about 59% of them detected only once. Jointly, the top ten make up roughly 26% of the sample. The sample comprised blood. The receptors stem from a man aged 25-45 years in good health.

V is TRBV4-2 and J is TRBJ2-4; tentatively, D is TRBD2 (6 bases). The DNA end is a closer match to TRBJ2-7, so the J assignment may be wrong. The CDR3 covers 15 residues. Germline V gives CDR1 LGHNA, CDR2 YNFKEQ. As DNA, the CDR3 is TGTGCCAGCAGCCCCCTAGGAGGGGCGTTTGACGAGCAGTACTTC. This codes for CASSPLGGAFDEQYF.

V and J are TRBV7-3 and TRBJ1-1, with D hard to call. The CDR3 is 11 residues long. V lost 5 bases and J 11 bases, leaving 12 bases between the germline ends. The germline V gene has CDR1 SGHTA and CDR2 FQGTGA. The CDR3 DNA sequence: TGTGCCAGCAGCAACGGGCGCGGGGCTTTCTTT. Encoded protein: CASSNGRGAFF.

V usage is TRBV29-1 and J usage is TRBJ2-7, with 7 bases lining up with TRBD2. V was clipped by 4 bases and J by 0 bases; unmatched bases: 9. Per germline, CDR1 SQVTM and CDR2 ANQGSEA. The CDR3 runs 15 residues. CDR3 loop: CSVGWGLSPSYEQYF. The CDR3 DNA reads as TGCAGCGTTGGGTGGGGACTATCCCCCTCCTACGAGCAGTACTTC.

Many counts were recorded for this clonotype. The V and J genes are TRBV2 and TRBJ2-1; weak D call: TRBD2 (6 bases). Germline V gene lookup returns CDR1 SNHLY and CDR2 FYNNEI. The CDR3 contains 13 residues. V was pared by 10 bases and J by 6 bases, with 16 bases between. For the CDR3, the DNA is TGTGCCACCCACCCGGGACTGGCCAATGAGCAGTTCTTC. This translates into CATHPGLANEQFF.

The rearrangement links TRBV2 to TRBJ2-3; 10 bases map to TRBD2. The V gene's germline CDR1 is SNHLY and CDR2 FYNNEI. V was pared by 4 bases and J by 5 bases, with 9 bases of the junction left unmatched. This CDR3 is 16 amino acids long. The CDR3 here is CASSVFPSGGRDTQYF. In DNA form, the CDR3 reads TGTGCCAGCAGTGTATTTCCTAGCGGGGGTAGAGATACGCAGTATTTT. Full variable domain (missing parts from reference TRBV2 and TRBJ2-3): EPEVTQTPSHQVTQMGQEVILRCVPISNHLYFYWYRQILGQKVEFLVSFYNNEISEKSEIFDDQFSVERPDGSNFTLKIRSTKLEDSAMYFCASSVFPSGGRDTQYFGPGTRLTVL.

This clonotype has just a few counts. V gene TRBV7-2 combines with J gene TRBJ2-7; 8 bases are shared with TRBD1. V lost 5 bases to trimming and J lost 0 bases; unmatched junction nucleotides: 6. Germline lookup yields CDR1 SGHTA and CDR2 FQGNSA. CDR3 length: 15 amino acids. CDR3 DNA sequence: TGTGCCAGCAGCACGACCGACAGGGGCTCCTACGAGCAGTACTTC. Translating it yields CASSTTDRGSYEQYF.

At least ten counts were recorded for this clonotype. The chain uses TRBV4-2 and TRBJ2-7; D is unresolved. V gave up 0 bases and J gave up 4 bases, with 16 bases separating them. CDR1 and CDR2 from the germline V gene are LGHNA and YNFKEQ. The CDR3 runs to 16 residues. CDR3 protein: CASSQEALGQFYEQYF. The CDR3 region has the DNA TGTGCCAGCAGCCAAGAAGCTCTTGGGCAGTTTTACGAGCAGTACTTC.

The chain carries TRBV28 and TRBJ1-5, with 7 bases identical to TRBD1. The V gene end was trimmed by 6 bases and the J gene end by 1 base; junction bases not matched to a gene: 9. Germline V gives CDR1 MDHEN, CDR2 SYDVKM. This CDR3 spans 16 amino acids. The CDR3 is CASRKGDRGSNQPQHF. The CDR3 region has the DNA TGTGCCAGCAGGAAAGGGGACAGAGGGAGCAATCAGCCCCAGCATTTT.

The chain combines TRBV2 with TRBJ2-7; D possibly uses TRBD1 or TRBD2 (5 bases each). In germline, CDR1 is SNHLY, CDR2 FYNNEI. V was trimmed by 6 bases and J by 5 bases, leaving 14 bases between them. This CDR3 has 13 residues. The CDR3 sequence is CASRRFGANEQYF. In DNA form, the CDR3 reads TGTGCCAGCAGAAGGTTCGGGGCCAACGAGCAGTACTTC.

The rearrangement links TRBV6-5 to TRBJ2-1, with D maybe TRBD2 (6 bases). Germline CDR1 and CDR2: MNHEY and SVGAGI. This CDR3 contains 14 residues. The V and J ends lost 8 bases and 2 bases respectively, with 13 bases between them. CDR3 sequence: CASAGLATYNEQFF. The CDR3 coding sequence is TGTGCCAGCGCGGGCCTAGCGACCTACAATGAGCAGTTCTTC.

The chain links TRBV3-1 to TRBJ1-1; no firm D call. The CDR3 is 15 residues long. Trimming left V 6 bases short and J 3 bases short, with 17 bases between. Germline values: CDR1 LGHDT, CDR2 YNNKEL (reference sequence). The CDR3 reads CASRPSTVTHTEAFF. CDR3 DNA sequence: TGTGCCAGCAGGCCCTCGACGGTCACTCACACTGAAGCTTTCTTT.

This clonotype was recorded a few times. The chain carries TRBV29-1 and TRBJ2-1; possible D gene TRBD2, 6 bases. CDR3 length: 16 amino acids. Germline CDR1 and CDR2: SQVTM and ANQGSEA. V was pared by 3 bases and J by 0 bases, with 15 bases between. The CDR3 DNA reads TGCAGCGTTGAGGGAGGACTGACGAGCTCCTACAATGAGCAGTTCTTC. Residues: CSVEGGLTSSYNEQFF.

J is TRBJ1-2 and V is TRBV3-1; D is possibly TRBD1 (5 bases). CDR1 and CDR2 from the germline V gene are LGHDT and YNNKEL (reference sequence). Trimming took off 1 base at V and 1 base at J, with 13 bases between the two ends. The CDR3 is 16 amino acids. CDR3 region: CASSQGEAGVNYGYTF. As DNA, the CDR3 is TGTGCCAGCAGCCAAGGGGAGGCGGGGGTTAACTATGGCTACACCTTC.

This clonotype was recorded a few times. This chain joins TRBV29-1 and TRBJ2-1; weak D call: TRBD1 (6 bases). CDR3 length: 12 amino acids. V was cut by 8 bases and J by 6 bases, with 14 bases left in between. Germline lookup yields CDR1 SQVTM and CDR2 ANQGSEA. The CDR3 loop is CSLNRVGNEQFF. The CDR3 nucleotides read TGCAGCCTTAACAGGGTGGGCAATGAGCAGTTCTTC.

This chain joins TRBV28 and TRBJ2-3, with TRBD2 identical over 12 bases. Germline CDR1 is MDHEN and CDR2 is SYDVKM. The CDR3 has 17 residues. V shed 3 bases, J shed 7 bases, and the junction held 11 bases outside the gene matches. This CDR3 reads CASSFRGLAGGPYTQYF. The CDR3 coding sequence is TGTGCCAGCAGTTTTCGTGGTCTAGCGGGGGGGCCATATACGCAGTATTTT.

In this sample, this clonotype turned up a few times. The chain recombines TRBV20-1 with TRBJ2-7; D tentatively fits TRBD1 or TRBD2 (7 bases each). The CDR3 is made up of 15 amino acids. V was pared by 3 bases and J by 1 base, with 16 bases between. Per the germline V gene, CDR1 is DFQATT and CDR2 is SNEGSKA (reference sequence). The CDR3 region is CSASQGEGVSYEQYF. The CDR3 bases are TGCAGTGCTAGTCAGGGGGAGGGGGTTTCCTACGAGCAGTACTTC.

This chain links TRBV6-5 with TRBJ2-1; 7 bases match TRBD1. CDR1 is MNHEY, CDR2 SVGAGI, per germline. With 2 bases clipped from V and 4 bases from J, the junction kept 5 bases outside the gene matches. The CDR3 loop spans 15 amino acids. CDR3 region: CASSYGQEGYNEQFF. CDR3 coding DNA: TGTGCCAGCAGTTACGGACAGGAAGGGTACAATGAGCAGTTCTTC.

In this sample, this clonotype turned up a few times. This chain links TRBV12-3 or TRBV12-4 with TRBJ1-2; 7 bases align to TRBD1. The V segment lost 5 bases and the J segment 4 bases; nucleotides outside the gene matches: 4. There are 13 residues in the CDR3. CDR3 in DNA: TGTGCCAGCAGTCGACAGGGACTCTATGGCTACACCTTC. Encoded protein: CASSRQGLYGYTF.

This clonotype was seen just once. The chain is built from TRBV19 and TRBJ1-6, with D unresolved. V was cut by 7 bases and J by 5 bases, with 9 bases left in between. Germline values: CDR1 LNHDA, CDR2 SQIVND (reference sequence). The CDR3 is 13 amino acids. The CDR3 region is CASKMTDNSPLHF. The DNA for the CDR3 is TGTGCCAGTAAAATGACGGATAATTCACCCCTCCACTTT. Using reference TRBV19 and TRBJ1-6 for the parts outside the CDR3, the full variable domain is DGGITQSPKYLFRKEGQNVTLSCEQNLNHDAMYWYRQDPGQGLRLIYYSQIVNDFQKGDIAEGYSVSREKKESFPLTVTSAQKNPTAFYLCASKMTDNSPLHFGNGTRLTVT.

The chain links TRBV5-1 to TRBJ1-5; TRBD1 might be the D (6 bases). The V gene's germline CDR1 is SGHRS and CDR2 YFSETQ. This CDR3 region has 14 residues. Trimming removed 4 bases at V and 6 bases at J, with 14 bases between. CDR3 in DNA: TGCGCCAGCAGCCCCGGGACACCTAGTCAGCCCCAGCATTTT. The encoded protein is CASSPGTPSQPQHF.

The chain recombines TRBV24-1 with TRBJ2-4; 9 bases fit TRBD1. TRBJ2-7 explains the end of the DNA better; the J call may be wrong. The CDR3 is 16 amino acids. Germline loops: CDR1 KGHDR, CDR2 SFDVKD. The CDR3 reads CATSDFSGTGSDEQYF. CDR3 nucleotides: TGTGCCACCAGTGATTTCTCCGGGACAGGGTCGGACGAGCAGTACTTC.

In its sample, this clonotype was seen once. The chain combines TRBV6-6 with TRBJ1-4; D is undetermined. Trimming pared 5 bases from V and 8 bases from J, leaving 24 bases between. The CDR3 has 17 residues. From germline, CDR1 is MNHNY and CDR2 SVGAGI (reference sequence). The CDR3 region has the DNA TGTGCCAGCAGTCCACAGCGTGTGAGGGCGCGACGAGAAAAACTGTTTTTT. This codes for CASSPQRVRARREKLFF.

The J gene is TRBJ2-7, the V gene TRBV6-5; weak D call: TRBD2 (5 bases). The CDR3 consists of 12 residues. V dropped 7 bases and J dropped 3 bases, with 10 bases sitting between them. Germline CDR1 is MNHEY and CDR2 is SVGAGI. Written as DNA, the CDR3 is TGTGCCAGCAAAACGGCGGGCTACGAGCAGTACTTC. Protein sequence: CASKTAGYEQYF.

The gene calls are TRBV6-6 and TRBJ2-1; D gene ambiguous. The CDR3 is made up of 14 amino acids. The V gene's germline CDR1 is MNHNY and CDR2 SVGAGI (reference sequence). V lost 2 bases, J lost 8 bases, and 13 bases lay in between. CDR3 bases: TGTGCCAGCAGTTACCAGACGGATTACGATGAGCAGTTCTTC. It codes for CASSYQTDYDEQFF.